Listed below are T cell receptor beta chains from one sample, sequenced in a study of T-cell reconstitution after alpha-beta-depleted transplantation in children. TCRdb re-called the PCR reads through MiXCR, storing one row per CDR3 protein. This table has hundreds of thousands of distinct CDR3 sequences, around 13% appearing once. The specimen comprised PBMCs, sampled before TCRalphabeta/CD19-depleted stem cell transplant. Receptor source: a girl aged 2-15 years with congenital amegakaryocytic thrombocytopenia, due to receive a stem cell transplant. Each CDR3 is given with its conserved first and last residue. A D gene is named only where the DNA matches it firmly. Some rows mark clone size as missing; the rest say once, few, many or name a class of expanded clone.

J: TRBJ2-1
D: .
V: TRBV11-2
length: 12
size: many
CDR3: CASSLLRDEQFF
DNA: TGTGCCAGCAGCTTATTGCGAGATGAGCAGTTCTTC

J: TRBJ2-4
D: .
V: TRBV20-1
length: 12
size: few
CDR3: CSAARANSPQYF
DNA: TGCAGTGCCGCGAGGGCTAACAGTCCTCAGTACTTC

J: TRBJ2-2
D: .
V: TRBV28
length: 15
size: .
CDR3: CASSSPGVGTGELFF
DNA: TGTGCCAGCAGTTCCCCGGGAGTGGGTACCGGGGAGCTGTTTTTT

J: TRBJ2-7
D: .
V: TRBV6-1
length: 18
size: many
CDR3: CASSPQGATTSAKYEQYF
DNA: TGTGCCAGCAGTCCCCAGGGGGCGACGACTAGCGCAAAGTACGAGCAGTACTTC

J: TRBJ2-7
D: TRBD2
V: TRBV5-1
length: 14
size: .
CDR3: CASTLAGELYEQYF
DNA: TGCGCCAGCACACTAGCGGGAGAGCTCTACGAGCAGTACTTC

J: TRBJ2-1
D: TRBD1
V: TRBV4-1
length: 15
size: .
CDR3: CASSQDRTGNNEQFF
DNA: TGCGCCAGCAGCCAAGATAGGACAGGGAACAATGAGCAGTTCTTC

J: TRBJ1-1
D: .
V: TRBV27
length: 14
size: many
CDR3: CASSFLGIGSEAFF
DNA: TGTGCCAGCAGTTTTCTGGGGATCGGGTCTGAAGCTTTCTTT

J: TRBJ2-2
D: TRBD2
V: TRBV5-1
length: 19
size: many
CDR3: CASSLAPSGAGSNTGELFF
DNA: TGCGCCAGCAGCTTGGCCCCTAGCGGAGCGGGGTCGAACACCGGGGAGCTGTTTTTT

J: TRBJ2-1
D: TRBD2
V: TRBV20-1
length: 14
size: .
CDR3: CSARPAGAVGEQFF
DNA: TGCAGTGCACGACCAGCGGGAGCAGTGGGTGAGCAGTTCTTC

J: TRBJ2-1
D: .
V: TRBV12-3/TRBV12-4
length: 12
size: many
CDR3: CATAGPYNEQFF
DNA: TGTGCCACCGCCGGGCCCTACAATGAGCAGTTCTTC

J: TRBJ2-5
D: .
V: TRBV20-1
length: 16
size: many
CDR3: CSARAPRYVAAETQYF
DNA: TGCAGTGCTAGAGCCCCCCGGTATGTTGCTGCGGAGACCCAGTACTTC

J: TRBJ2-5
D: .
V: TRBV3-1
length: 12
size: .
CDR3: CASSLDPGTQYF
DNA: TGTGCCAGCAGCCTAGACCCAGGGACCCAGTACTTC

J: TRBJ1-6
D: .
V: TRBV7-9
length: 12
size: .
CDR3: CASSLEQGPLHF
DNA: TGTGCCAGCAGCTTAGAACAGGGACCCCTCCACTTT

J: TRBJ2-1
D: TRBD2
V: TRBV19
length: 18
size: .
CDR3: CASSDSPAVAGGPREQFF
DNA: TGTGCCAGTAGTGATAGCCCGGCGGTAGCGGGAGGCCCTAGGGAGCAGTTCTTC

J: TRBJ2-1
D: .
V: TRBV9
length: 13
size: .
CDR3: CASSVVPLNEQFF
DNA: TGTGCCAGCAGCGTAGTCCCCCTCAATGAGCAGTTCTTC

J: TRBJ2-5
D: .
V: TRBV7-7
length: 13
size: .
CDR3: CASSWSRKETQYF
DNA: TGTGCCAGCAGCTGGAGTAGGAAAGAGACCCAGTACTTC